Each of the 27 T cell receptor beta chains below was sequenced from the same sample in a study of blood T cell repertoires in COVID-19 (dated by TCRdb to about 2020). The library was obtained by the immunoSEQ multiplex PCR assay. TCRdb took over this immuneACCESS table, retaining in-frame rearrangements with V and J assigned. Such tables are incomplete; in checked studies, under half of the missing clones stem from an unresolved V gene, and the remainder is unexplained. Here the sample has more than 200,000 clones; around nine tenths occur a single time. Of the sample, under 2.5% falls within the top ten clones. Material: peripheral blood. The source of these receptors is a young man with active or convalescent COVID-19.

This clone showed up just a few times. The chain carries TRBV5-1 and TRBJ1-1; 8 bases align to TRBD1. The CDR3 extends over 16 amino acids. The germline V gene has CDR1 SGHRS and CDR2 YFSETQ. The V gene end was trimmed by 4 bases and the J gene end by 1 base; junction bases not matched to a gene: 9. CDR3 nucleotides: TGCGCCAGCAGCCGGACACCCGGGACAGGGAACACTGAAGCTTTCTTT. It translates to CASSRTPGTGNTEAFF.

The gene calls are TRBV4-3 and TRBJ2-1, with D possibly TRBD2 on 6 matching bases. Germline CDR1 and CDR2: LGHNA and YSLEER. V shed 0 bases and J shed 6 bases, with 12 bases lying between them. The CDR3 is made up of 15 amino acids. The CDR3 region is CASSQDRGDGNEQFF. The DNA of the CDR3 is TGCGCCAGCAGCCAAGACCGCGGGGACGGCAATGAGCAGTTCTTC.

This sequence joins TRBV5-6 and TRBJ2-3; 15 positions match TRBD2. V lost 4 bases, J lost 2 bases, and 11 bases stayed unmatched. In germline, CDR1 is SGHDT, CDR2 YYEEEE. The CDR3 loop spans 19 amino acids. CDR3 region: CASSARTSGGARVTDTQYF. DNA of the CDR3: TGTGCCAGCAGCGCTCGGACTAGCGGGGGGGCCCGTGTCACAGATACGCAGTATTTT.

The chain is built from TRBV5-1 and TRBJ2-1, with 9 nucleotides matching TRBD2. The CDR3 totals 16 residues. V lost 1 base and J lost 3; bases outside the gene matches: 5. Germline V gene sequence: CDR1 SGHRS, CDR2 YFSETQ. The CDR3 DNA follows: TGCGCCAGCAGCTTGCCCGGACTAGCGAACTACAATGAGCAGTTCTTC. Protein: CASSLPGLANYNEQFF. The whole variable domain, filled in from reference TRBV5-1 and TRBJ2-1, reads KAGVTQTPRYLIKTRGQQVTLSCSPISGHRSVSWYQQTPGQGLQFLFEYFSETQRNKGNFPGRFSGRQFSNSRSEMNVSTLELGDSALYLCASSLPGLANYNEQFFGPGTRLTVL.

The CDR3 loop is CASSKGRGLRVEEKLFF. For the CDR3, the DNA is TGTGCCAGCAGCAAAGGGAGGGGCCTAAGGGTTGAGGAAAAACTGTTTTTT. J is TRBJ1-4 and V is TRBV21-1. TRBV21-1 is a pseudogene segment. The CDR3 consists of 17 residues.

The chain is built from TRBV5-6 and TRBJ2-3; no firm D call. Germline values: CDR1 SGHDT, CDR2 YYEEEE. This CDR3 spans 18 amino acids. V lost 1 base to trimming and J lost 0 bases, with 18 bases between them. The CDR3, as DNA: TGTGCCAGCAGCTTGCCACAACTTGGAGACTCTAGCACAGATACGCAGTATTTT. It is translated as CASSLPQLGDSSTDTQYF.

The J gene is TRBJ2-1, the V gene TRBV7-6; 11 bases line up with TRBD2. Unmatched junction bases numbered 25, after V lost 5 bases and J lost 4 bases. There are 22 residues in the CDR3. Looked up from germline, CDR1 is SGHVS and CDR2 is FNYEAQ. The CDR3 reads CASSPLGGTGASPSGGYNEQFF. CDR3 in DNA: TGTGCCAGCAGCCCCCTAGGCGGTACAGGGGCCTCTCCTAGCGGGGGGTACAATGAGCAGTTCTTC.

V usage is TRBV19 and J usage is TRBJ2-3; TRBD2 is a possible D gene (6 bases). Deletions cut 2 bases from V and 1 base from J, with 10 bases between. The CDR3 runs 15 residues. In germline, CDR1 is LNHDA, CDR2 SQIVND (reference sequence). The CDR3 spells CASSIRPSGTDTQYF. The CDR3 DNA is TGTGCCAGTAGTATAAGGCCTAGCGGCACAGATACGCAGTATTTT.

The chain has TRBV2 and TRBJ2-1; TRBD2 aligns across 11 bases. CDR3 length: 18 residues. Losses at the gene ends were 3 bases for V and 8 bases for J; bases not matched to a gene: 15. Germline-derived CDR1 and CDR2 are SNHLY and FYNNEI. CDR3 sequence: CASSDPGYIAGGRDEQFF. CDR3 in DNA: TGTGCCAGCAGTGACCCTGGCTATATAGCGGGGGGGCGGGATGAGCAGTTCTTC.

The CDR3 region has the DNA TGTGCCAGCAGCGTAGAGGGGGGAGGGGTAGATACGCAGTATTTT. Encoded protein: CASSVEGGGVDTQYF. The chain couples TRBV9 to TRBJ2-3; D is possibly TRBD2 (7 bases). The germline CDR1 and CDR2 sequences are SGDLS and YYNGEE. This CDR3 comprises 15 residues. Between the trimmed V and J ends, which lost 0 bases and 5 bases, there was a span of 13 bases.

The rearrangement uses TRBV30 and TRBJ2-7, with TRBD1 matching 7 bases. The CDR3 totals 14 residues. J lost 3 bases, V lost 0 bases, and 5 bases had no gene match. In germline, CDR1 is GTSNPN, CDR2 SVGIG (reference sequence). The chain's CDR3 is CAWSVGTEYYEQYF. The CDR3 DNA reads as TGTGCCTGGAGTGTGGGGACAGAATACTACGAGCAGTACTTC.

The J gene is TRBJ1-2, the V gene TRBV4-3, with D maybe TRBD1 (6 bases). This CDR3 has 16 amino acids. Per the germline V gene, CDR1 is LGHNA and CDR2 is YSLEER. V lost 0 bases and J lost 5, with 16 bases in between. CDR3 amino acids: CASSQDRWQGMYGYTF. The DNA for the CDR3 is TGCGCCAGCAGCCAAGACCGTTGGCAGGGGATGTATGGCTACACCTTC.

The J gene is TRBJ2-7, the V gene TRBV5-1; TRBD1 matches 7 bases. Germline CDR1 reads SGHRS; CDR2 reads YFSETQ. The V gene end was trimmed by 0 bases and the J gene end by 5 bases; junction bases not matched to a gene: 14. The CDR3 sequence is 17 residues long. The CDR3: CASSLVGKVTGYHEQYF. The CDR3 nucleotides read TGCGCCAGCAGCTTGGTGGGTAAGGTGACAGGGTATCACGAGCAGTACTTC.

The chain employs TRBV2 and TRBJ1-3; possible D gene TRBD1, 5 bases. The germline V and J ends were trimmed by 8 bases and 2 bases, with 16 bases remaining between them. This CDR3 region has 15 residues. Germline V gene sequence: CDR1 SNHLY, CDR2 FYNNEI. CDR3 protein: CASGGWGAAGNTIYF. The CDR3 nucleotides read TGTGCCAGCGGGGGGTGGGGAGCTGCTGGAAACACCATATATTTT. The entire variable domain, with the rest obtained from reference TRBV2 and TRBJ1-3, is as follows: EPEVTQTPSHQVTQMGQEVILRCVPISNHLYFYWYRQILGQKVEFLVSFYNNEISEKSEIFDDQFSVERPDGSNFTLKIRSTKLEDSAMYFCASGGWGAAGNTIYFGEGSWLTVV.

This chain links TRBV6-1 with TRBJ2-5, with 8 bases matching TRBD2. Germline values: CDR1 MNHNS, CDR2 SASEGT. The CDR3 extends over 16 amino acids. Unmatched junction bases numbered 13, after V lost 3 bases and J lost 7 bases. CDR3 bases: TGTGCCAGCAGTGAGAGCGGGGGCGGCAGACAGGCGACCCAGTACTTC. This codes for CASSESGGGRQATQYF.

This clone was seen once. This chain links TRBV6-1 with TRBJ2-3, with D possibly matching TRBD2 (6 bases). Per the germline V gene, CDR1 is MNHNS and CDR2 is SASEGT. The V gene lost 2 bases and the J gene lost 2 bases, with 17 bases spanning the gap. CDR3 size: 17 residues. The CDR3, as DNA: TGTGCCAGCAGTGAAAGGCCGGGTCTAGCGAACACAGATACGCAGTATTTT. Protein: CASSERPGLANTDTQYF.

The chain employs TRBV19 and TRBJ1-2, with TRBD1 matching 7 bases. The CDR3 sequence is 14 residues long. CDR1 LNHDA and CDR2 SQIVND come from the germline V gene (reference sequence). J was trimmed by 4 bases and V by 5 bases; bases with no gene match: 7. DNA for the CDR3: TGTGCCAGTAGTGCTCCCGGGACAGTCTATGGCTACACCTTC. Translation: CASSAPGTVYGYTF.

The rearrangement joins TRBV3-1 (or the pseudogene TRBV3-2) to TRBJ2-1; D is unclear. This CDR3 contains 13 residues. Trimming removed 3 bases at V and 3 bases at J, with 6 bases between. CDR1 is LGHDT and CDR2 is YNNKEL in the germline V gene (reference sequence). The CDR3 DNA reads TGTGCCAGCAGCCATAGGAGCTACAATGAGCAGTTCTTC. It translates to CASSHRSYNEQFF.

This chain uses TRBV28 with TRBJ1-2; D is perhaps TRBD1 (6 bases). CDR1 is MDHEN, CDR2 SYDVKM, per germline. CDR3 length: 16 residues. The V gene lost 2 bases and the J gene lost 4 bases, with 17 bases spanning the gap. CDR3 sequence: CASSLRGLGKIYGYTF. The CDR3 nucleotides read TGTGCCAGCAGTTTAAGGGGGTTAGGGAAGATCTATGGCTACACCTTC.

The rearrangement joins TRBV5-1 to TRBJ1-5; D not resolved. The length of the CDR3 is 13 residues. Germline V CDR1 and CDR2: SGHRS, YFSETQ. V lost 0 bases and J 5 bases, leaving 6 bases between the germline ends. The CDR3 sequence is CASSLERDQPQHF. CDR3 nucleotide sequence: TGCGCCAGCAGCTTGGAACGGGATCAGCCCCAGCATTTT.

On this clone itself: The sample contains more than one DNA sequence encoding this CDR3. This chain uses TRBV4-3 with TRBJ2-2, with D possibly matching TRBD1 (5 bases). CDR1 LGHNA and CDR2 YSLEER come from the germline V gene. V lost 0 bases, J lost 1 base, and 6 bases lay in between. CDR3 length: 15 residues. This CDR3 is CASSQDRENTGELFF. Written as DNA, the CDR3 is TGCGCCAGCAGCCAAGACAGGGAGAACACCGGGGAGCTGTTTTTT.

This clone was picked up one time. The gene calls are TRBV7-8 and TRBJ2-1; TRBD2 aligns across 7 bases. Germline V gene data show CDR1 as SGHVS and CDR2 as FQNEAQ. CDR3 length: 13 residues. With V trimmed by 5 bases and J by 10 bases, 8 bases remained unmatched. DNA of the CDR3: TGTGCCAGCAGCCCTCCGGGACTATACGAGCAGTTCTTC. This sequence encodes CASSPPGLYEQFF.

The rearrangement joins TRBV5-4 to TRBJ2-1; possible D gene TRBD2, 5 bases. The germline V gene encodes CDR1 SGHNT and CDR2 YYREEE (reference sequence). CDR3 length equals 13 residues. Deletions cut 4 bases from V and 5 bases from J, with 10 bases between. This CDR3 reads CASSTGLNNEQFF. DNA for the CDR3: TGTGCCAGCAGCACCGGACTCAACAATGAGCAGTTCTTC.

The chain employs TRBV7-8 and TRBJ2-7; D may be TRBD1 (5 bases). The CDR3 runs 16 residues. Germline loops: CDR1 SGHVS, CDR2 FQNEAQ. V dropped 1 base and J dropped 6 bases, with 19 bases sitting between them. The CDR3 loop reads CASSLVWGGLRAEQYF. CDR3 nucleotides: TGTGCCAGCAGCTTAGTTTGGGGCGGCCTTCGGGCCGAGCAGTACTTC.

V gene TRBV9 combines with J gene TRBJ1-4; no clear D gene. The germline V gene has CDR1 SGDLS and CDR2 YYNGEE. Trimming took off 2 bases at V and 8 bases at J, with 19 bases between the two ends. This CDR3 has 16 amino acids. The CDR3 region has the DNA TGTGCCAGCAGCGTTCGTCCTCGCGGAGAGTCGGAAAAACTGTTTTTT. It is translated as CASSVRPRGESEKLFF.

This clone has only one observation. The J gene is TRBJ2-7, the V gene TRBV7-9; weak D call: TRBD2 (6 bases). The germline V and J ends were trimmed by 4 bases and 3 bases, with 7 bases remaining between them. The V gene's germline CDR1 is SEHNR and CDR2 FQNEAQ (reference sequence). The CDR3 spans 12 residues. The CDR3 DNA follows: TGTGCCAGCAGCTGGCGGGGCTACGAGCAGTACTTC. It specifies CASSWRGYEQYF.

This clone was seen just once. The rearrangement joins TRBV30 to TRBJ1-3; 7 positions match TRBD1. Germline V gives CDR1 GTSNPN, CDR2 SVGIG (reference sequence). The ends lost 4 bases at V and 4 bases at J; junction bases unmatched: 7. CDR3 length: 14 amino acids. The CDR3 loop reads CAWTKQGLGNTIYF. The CDR3 nucleotides read TGTGCCTGGACCAAACAGGGGTTGGGAAACACCATATATTTT. The variable domain in full, completed from reference TRBV30 and TRBJ1-3, reads SQTIHQWPATLVQPVGSPLSLECTVEGTSNPNLYWYRQAAGRGLQLLFYSVGIGQISSEVPQNLSASRPQDRQFILSSKKLLLSDSGFYLCAWTKQGLGNTIYFGEGSWLTVV.